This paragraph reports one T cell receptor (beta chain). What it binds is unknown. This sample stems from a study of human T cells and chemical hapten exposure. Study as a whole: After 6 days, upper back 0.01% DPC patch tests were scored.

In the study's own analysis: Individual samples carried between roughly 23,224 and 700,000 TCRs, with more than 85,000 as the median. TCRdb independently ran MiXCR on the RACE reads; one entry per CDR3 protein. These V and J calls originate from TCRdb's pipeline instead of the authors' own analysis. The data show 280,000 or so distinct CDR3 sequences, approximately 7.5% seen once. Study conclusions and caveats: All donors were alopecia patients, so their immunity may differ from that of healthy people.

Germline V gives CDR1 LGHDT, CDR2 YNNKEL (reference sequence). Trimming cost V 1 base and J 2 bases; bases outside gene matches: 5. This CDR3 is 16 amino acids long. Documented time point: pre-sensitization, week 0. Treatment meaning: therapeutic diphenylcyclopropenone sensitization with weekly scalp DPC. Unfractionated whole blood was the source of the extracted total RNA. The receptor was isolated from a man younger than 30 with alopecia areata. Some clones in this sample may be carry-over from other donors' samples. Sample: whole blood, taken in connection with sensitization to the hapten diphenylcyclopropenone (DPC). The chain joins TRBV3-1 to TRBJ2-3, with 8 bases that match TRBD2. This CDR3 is CASSQVVSGNTDTQYF. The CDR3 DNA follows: TGTGCCAGCAGCCAAGTTGTTAGCGGGAACACAGATACGCAGTATTTT.